Listed below are T cell receptor beta chains from one sample, sequenced in a study of blood T cell repertoires in COVID-19. Profiling relied on immunoSEQ multiplex PCR, and the TCRdb table lists in-frame clones only, not all of them. The table records 300,000 to 350,000 clones, about nine tenths of them present only once. The sequenced sample consisted of peripheral blood. These receptors were collected from a woman in her 70s with COVID-19, enrolled during active disease. Both conserved end residues are part of each CDR3. A D gene is named only where the DNA matches it firmly. The listing skips clone size in some rows; elsewhere it reads once, few, many or a size class.

len	d_gene	abundance	j_gene	v_gene	CDR3nt	CDR3aa
13	-	-	TRBJ2-7	TRBV28	TGTGCCAGCAGGGAGGGGGCGACGAAGGAGCAGTACTTC	CASREGATKEQYF
14	TRBD1	-	TRBJ1-6	TRBV27	TGTGCCAGCAGGGCGACAGGGTTTGATTCACCCCTCCACTTT	CASRATGFDSPLHF
16	-	-	TRBJ2-1	TRBV5-1	TGCGCCAGCAGGGAAAGGACAGCCGTCTTGTACAATGAGCAGTTCTTC	CASRERTAVLYNEQFF
14	-	-	TRBJ2-7	TRBV7-2	TGTGCCAGCAGCTTAGTTGCAGTCAACTACGAGCAGTACTTC	CASSLVAVNYEQYF
15	TRBD1	-	TRBJ2-2	TRBV2	TGTGCCAGCAGTATGGGACAGGGAGGGACCGGGGAGCTGTTTTTT	CASSMGQGGTGELFF
16	TRBD2	-	TRBJ2-1	TRBV7-2	TGTGCCAGCAGCTTAGAAGGGACTAGCGGTCACAATGAGCAGTTCTTC	CASSLEGTSGHNEQFF
13	-	few	TRBJ1-1	TRBV12-3/TRBV12-4	TGTGCCAGCAGATACTCGGGGAACACTGAAGCTTTCTTT	CASRYSGNTEAFF
13	TRBD1	-	TRBJ2-7	TRBV29-1	TGCAGCTACCCGGGTGAGGGGGCGGGCGAGCAGTACTTC	CSYPGEGAGEQYF
15	TRBD2	once	TRBJ2-7	TRBV24-1	TGTGCCACCAGTGATTCTAGCGGGGGGGCGAACGAGCAGTACTTC	CATSDSSGGANEQYF
14	-	-	TRBJ2-2	TRBV24-1	TGTGCCACCAGTGACCCAGGGAACACCGGGGAGCTGTTTTTT	CATSDPGNTGELFF
17	TRBD1	-	TRBJ1-3	TRBV3-1/TRBV3-2	TGTGCCAGCAGCCAAGATCTAGGGACAGGGTTTGGAAACACCATATATTTT	CASSQDLGTGFGNTIYF
16	TRBD2	-	TRBJ2-2	TRBV6-2/TRBV6-3	TGTGCCAGCAGTTCCGCGCCCGGGACTAGCGCCGGGGAGCTGTTTTTT	CASSSAPGTSAGELFF
13	-	once	TRBJ2-1	TRBV19	TGTGCCAGTAGTATAGGAGAGGGAGGACGGAATCTCTTC	CASSIGEGGRNLF
14	TRBD1	-	TRBJ2-1	TRBV5-1	TGCGCCAGCAGCTCACCTGACAGGGGAGGCGAGCAGTTCTTC	CASSSPDRGGEQFF
13	-	-	TRBJ2-3	TRBV24-1	TGTGCCACCAGTTCAGCGTCGGCAGATACGCAGTATTTT	CATSSASADTQYF
13	TRBD1	-	TRBJ1-1	TRBV7-9	TGTGCCAGCAGCCGACAGGGTACCTCTGAAGCTTTCTTT	CASSRQGTSEAFF
13	-	few	TRBJ2-3	TRBV27	TGTGCCAGCAGTCGGCAGGCCTCGGATACGCAGTATTTT	CASSRQASDTQYF
18	TRBD1	once	TRBJ1-3	TRBV4-1	TGCGCCAGCAGCCATAACGCCCAGGACAGGGAGTTTGGAAACACCATATATTTT	CASSHNAQDREFGNTIYF
18	TRBD1	-	TRBJ2-7	TRBV9	TGTGCCAGCAGCGCCACGGCCGGGACAGGGGGCCCCAGAGACGAGCAGTACTTC	CASSATAGTGGPRDEQYF
9	-	-	TRBJ1-1	TRBV30	TGTGCCTGGATCGCTGAAGCTTTCTTT	CAWIAEAFF
20	-	-	TRBJ1-1	TRBV27	TGTGCCAGCAGTACCCGGGGGGATGTAACCACAGGTGCCTCAGGCACTGAAGCTTTCTTT	CASSTRGDVTTGASGTEAFF
15	-	few	TRBJ1-6	TRBV19	TGTGCCAGTAGTGTCCGACAGGCCGATAATTCACCCCTCCACTTT	CASSVRQADNSPLHF
15	-	-	TRBJ2-3	TRBV5-1	TGCGCCAGCAGCTTCTCAACAGGGCGCACAGATACGCAGTATTTT	CASSFSTGRTDTQYF
15	TRBD1	-	TRBJ2-7	TRBV2	TGTGCCAGCAGTGAATCGGGACAGGAATCCTACGAGCAGTACTTC	CASSESGQESYEQYF
15	TRBD2	-	TRBJ2-1	TRBV27	TGTGCCAGCAGTTACCTTAGCGGGGGGGCCGGTGAGCAGTTCTTC	CASSYLSGGAGEQFF
14	TRBD1	-	TRBJ1-6	TRBV10-1	TGCGCCAGCAGCGGGACAGGGAATAATTCACCCCTCCACTTT	CASSGTGNNSPLHF
14	TRBD1	-	TRBJ2-7	TRBV3-1/TRBV3-2	TGTGCCAGCAGCCCCGGGACAGGGATCCACGAGCAGTACTTC	CASSPGTGIHEQYF
13	-	-	TRBJ1-2	TRBV7-2	TGTGCCAGCAGCTTAGGCGGGAACTATGGCTACACCTTC	CASSLGGNYGYTF
11	-	once	TRBJ1-5	TRBV19	TGTGCCAGTAGTTCCCCGGGGCCCCAGCATTTT	CASSSPGPQHF
16	TRBD1	-	TRBJ1-2	TRBV12-5	TGTGCTAGTGGGATAGGACAGGGGGGAATATGGTATGGCTACACCTTC	CASGIGQGGIWYGYTF
15	-	-	TRBJ2-7	TRBV6-1	TGTGCCAGCAGTGAAGCGTACAGTTTGTCAGTGGAGCAGTACTTC	CASSEAYSLSVEQYF
13	TRBD1	-	TRBJ2-7	TRBV5-4	TGTGCCAGCAGCAGACAGGGGAACGACGAGCAGTACTTC	CASSRQGNDEQYF
17	-	-	TRBJ2-6	TRBV9	TGTGCCAGCAGCGTAGGAGATCATCCCTCTGGGGCCAACGTCCTGACTTTC	CASSVGDHPSGANVLTF
13	-	few	TRBJ2-5	TRBV6-5	TGTGCCAGCAGTCCCGGACAGCTAGAGACCCAGTACTTC	CASSPGQLETQYF
15	TRBD2	-	TRBJ2-5	TRBV7-2	TGTGCCAGCACCTCTAGCGGGGGGGCTTTAGAGACCCAGTACTTC	CASTSSGGALETQYF
15	-	-	TRBJ1-6	TRBV6-6	TGTGCCAGCAGTTACTATCCAGGGGAGAATTCACCCCTCCACTTT	CASSYYPGENSPLHF
13	TRBD2	-	TRBJ2-7	TRBV10-3	TGTGCCATCAGTGAGTTTAGCGGGGACGAGCAGTACTTC	CAISEFSGDEQYF
13	-	-	TRBJ1-5	TRBV19	TGTGCCAGTAGTACCGTTAGCAATCAGCCCCAGCATTTT	CASSTVSNQPQHF
15	-	-	TRBJ1-3	TRBV5-6	TGTGCCAGCAGCCCGACGGGGTTCCTTTCGAGCACCATATATTTT	CASSPTGFLSSTIYF
13	-	-	TRBJ2-3	TRBV7-3	TGTGCCAGCAGCTTGTCCGGGACAGATACGCAGTATTTT	CASSLSGTDTQYF
15	TRBD1	-	TRBJ2-1	TRBV2	TGTGCCAGCAGTGAGGGACAGAGCTCCTACAATGAGCAGTTCTTC	CASSEGQSSYNEQFF
13	-	-	TRBJ2-1	TRBV4-1	TGCGCCAGCAGCCAAGTTACCTACAATGAGCAGTTCTTC	CASSQVTYNEQFF
15	TRBD1	-	TRBJ2-7	TRBV5-1	TGCGCCAGCAGCTTGGAGCAGGGGGCGCGGTACGAGCAGTACTTC	CASSLEQGARYEQYF
16	-	-	TRBJ2-5	TRBV2	TGTGCCAGCAGTGAAGCGCTCTGGCAGGGGAAAGAGACCCAGTACTTC	CASSEALWQGKETQYF
12	-	-	TRBJ1-2	TRBV19	TGTGCCAGTAACCAGGACAGAGATGGCTACACCTTC	CASNQDRDGYTF
19	TRBD1	-	TRBJ1-2	TRBV10-1	TGCGCCAGCAGTCATCCCTCGACCCCTGACAGGGACCCCTTATATGGCTACACCTTC	CASSHPSTPDRDPLYGYTF
19	TRBD2	-	TRBJ2-7	TRBV6-2/TRBV6-3	TGTGCCAGCAGTTTCTCCGGGACTAGCGGGGCATATGTTGGCTACGAGCAGTACTTC	CASSFSGTSGAYVGYEQYF
14	TRBD1	-	TRBJ2-7	TRBV7-9	TGTGCCAGCATGGGGGGGACAGGGCTTCGAGAGCAGTACTTC	CASMGGTGLREQYF
15	TRBD1	-	TRBJ2-1	TRBV24-1	TGTGCCACCAGTGATTGGGGACAGATCAACAATGAGCAGTTCTTC	CATSDWGQINNEQFF
18	-	once	TRBJ2-6	TRBV10-3	TGTGCCATCAGTCACCCGGACAGTTTCCACCCTGGGGCCAACGTCCTGACTTTC	CAISHPDSFHPGANVLTF
14	-	-	TRBJ2-1	TRBV28	TGTGCCAGCAGTCAACTAGCAAACTACAATGAGCAGTTCTTC	CASSQLANYNEQFF
14	-	-	TRBJ2-3	TRBV6-5	TGTGCCAGCAAAGTTACAGAGATTACAGATACGCAGTATTTT	CASKVTEITDTQYF
18	TRBD1	few	TRBJ1-2	TRBV19	TGTGCCAGTAGTATGGTAGGGACGACGGGACAGGGGGGTCGAGGCTACACCTTC	CASSMVGTTGQGGRGYTF